Following are 23 T cell receptor beta chains from one sample sequenced in a study of shared clonotypes between healthy human individuals. This table comes from immunoSEQ multiplex PCR, and its TCRdb copy is limited to in-frame clones, with some not included. The profile shows around 1,900,000 clones, roughly 95% of them singletons. Only CD45RO-negative cells positively selected for CCR7 counted as naive CD8 cells, so terminally differentiated effector memory CD45RA+ cells were excluded. The specimen sequenced was naive CD8+ T cells from PBMCs. These receptors were obtained from a man aged 18 to 30 in good health. Some clones in this sample may be carry-over from other donors' samples.

This chain links TRBV19 with TRBJ2-7, with D possibly being TRBD2 (6 bases). Trimming removed 5 bases from V and 5 bases from J, with 13 bases in between. There are 13 residues in the CDR3. Germline values: CDR1 LNHDA, CDR2 SQIVND (reference sequence). In nucleotides, the CDR3 is TGTGCCAGTAGTCCCCGGGGGATCGACGAGCAGTACTTC. This sequence encodes CASSPRGIDEQYF.

With respect to this clone: Other nucleotide sequences in the sample specify the same CDR3. The chain recombines TRBV30 with TRBJ2-1, with a possible D match to TRBD2 (5 bases). The V end lost 7 bases, the J end lost 5 bases, and 15 bases lay between the germline ends. This CDR3 has 13 residues. Germline CDR1 reads GTSNPN; CDR2 reads SVGIG (reference sequence). The chain's CDR3 is CAYVILGDNEQFF. The CDR3 DNA follows: TGTGCCTATGTGATACTCGGGGACAATGAGCAGTTCTTC.

Comment on this clone: Other DNA sequences in this specimen translate into the identical CDR3. The chain has TRBV27 and TRBJ2-7, with TRBD2 matching 7 bases. With 6 bases clipped from V and 2 bases from J, the junction kept 10 bases outside the gene matches. The CDR3 is 15 amino acids. The germline V gene encodes CDR1 MNHEY and CDR2 SMNVEV (reference sequence). This CDR3 reads CASSPRGGGTYEQYF. Here the CDR3 DNA reads TGTGCCAGCAGCCCCCGAGGCGGGGGAACCTACGAGCAGTACTTC.

The chain couples TRBV9 to TRBJ2-1; 10 bases fit TRBD2. V was pared by 3 bases and J by 4 bases, with 7 bases of the junction left unmatched. From germline, CDR1 is SGDLS and CDR2 YYNGEE. CDR3 size: 16 residues. The chain's CDR3 is CASSDSLAGVYNEQFF. The CDR3 DNA follows: TGTGCCAGCAGCGACTCTCTAGCGGGAGTTTACAATGAGCAGTTCTTC.

CDR3 residues: CASSYYRSGDTEAFF. CDR3 nucleotide sequence: TGTGCCAGCAGTTATTATCGGTCGGGGGACACTGAAGCTTTCTTT. V gene TRBV6-6 combines with J gene TRBJ1-1; tentatively, D is TRBD1 (5 bases). CDR1 MNHNY and CDR2 SVGAGI come from the germline V gene (reference sequence). The CDR3 runs 15 residues. V was clipped by 3 bases and J by 3 bases, with 14 bases between them.

The chain has TRBV9 and TRBJ1-2; maybe TRBD1 (6 bases). The ends were cut back, 2 bases at V and 8 bases at J, with 22 bases in the middle. Germline V gene sequence: CDR1 SGDLS, CDR2 YYNGEE. This CDR3 is 16 amino acids long. CDR3 sequence (DNA): TGTGCCAGCAGCGTCGACAAGACAGGCCGCCGATTAGGCTACACCTTC. Translated, it gives CASSVDKTGRRLGYTF. Full variable domain (remainder filled in from reference TRBV9 and TRBJ1-2): DSGVTQTPKHLITATGQRVTLRCSPRSGDLSVYWYQQSLDQGLQFLIQYYNGEERAKGNILERFSAQQFPDLHSELNLSSLELGDSALYFCASSVDKTGRRLGYTFGSGTRLTVV.

The genes are TRBV9 and TRBJ1-2, with a possible D match to TRBD1 (6 bases). Germline assignment: CDR1 SGDLS and CDR2 YYNGEE. The CDR3 length is 17 residues. V was shortened by 0 bases and J by 6 bases, with 21 bases between the two germline ends. CDR3 coding DNA: TGTGCCAGCAGCGTAGGCCCCGGGACATCGGAGGGCAATGGCTACACCTTC. Translating gives CASSVGPGTSEGNGYTF.

This chain uses TRBV13 with TRBJ1-1; D perhaps matches TRBD1 (5 bases). V lost 5 bases to trimming and J lost 6 bases, with 10 bases between them. CDR1 PRHDT and CDR2 FYEKMQ come from the germline V gene (reference sequence). The CDR3 runs 12 residues. CDR3 nucleotides: TGTGCCAGCAGCACCGGGGGTCCTGAAGCTTTCTTT. This sequence encodes CASSTGGPEAFF.

CDR3 sequence reads: CASRRTSGRGADTQYF. The CDR3 DNA is TGTGCCAGCAGGCGGACTAGCGGGAGAGGAGCAGATACGCAGTATTTT. This chain links TRBV27 with TRBJ2-3, with 13 bases identical to TRBD2. V was clipped by 6 bases and J by 4 bases; unmatched bases: 7. CDR3 length: 16 amino acids. Germline CDR1 and CDR2: MNHEY and SMNVEV (reference sequence).

The V gene is TRBV28, the J gene TRBJ1-1; D perhaps matches TRBD1 (6 bases). Trimming left V 4 bases short and J 5 bases short, with 23 bases between. The CDR3 is made up of 17 amino acids. Germline CDR1 and CDR2: MDHEN and SYDVKM. The CDR3 loop reads CASSSLLGREGGTEAFF. As DNA, the CDR3 is TGTGCCAGCAGTTCACTCCTTGGGAGGGAAGGGGGAACTGAAGCTTTCTTT.

The chain couples TRBV19 to TRBJ1-4; the D gene is possibly TRBD1 (6 bases). CDR1 and CDR2 from the germline V gene are LNHDA and SQIVND (reference sequence). This CDR3 has 15 amino acids. Trimming stripped 5 bases from V and 3 bases from J, with 13 bases between. The CDR3 loop is CASSPRGEANEKLFF. In DNA, the CDR3 is TGTGCCAGTAGTCCAAGGGGGGAGGCTAATGAAAAACTGTTTTTT.

This clone was observed once. Different DNA sequences within this sample yield the same CDR3. The rearrangement uses TRBV27 and TRBJ2-7; possible D gene TRBD2, 6 bases. This CDR3 has 13 residues. The germline CDR1 and CDR2 sequences are MNHEY and SMNVEV (reference sequence). Trimming took 6 bases from V and 2 from J, leaving 11 bases between them. CDR3 amino acids: CASSPSATYEQYF. In DNA form, the CDR3 reads TGTGCCAGCAGCCCTAGCGCTACCTACGAGCAGTACTTC.

The V and J genes are TRBV28 and TRBJ2-7, with TRBD1 as a possible D gene (6 bases). Germline V gives CDR1 MDHEN, CDR2 SYDVKM. V dropped 5 bases and J dropped 0 bases, with 20 bases sitting between them. There are 17 residues in the CDR3. CDR3 DNA: TGTGCCAGCAGTCCACCGAGGACGGACAGAGCCTCCTACGAGCAGTACTTC. Encoded protein: CASSPPRTDRASYEQYF.

J is TRBJ1-1 and V is TRBV25-1, with D possibly matching TRBD1 (5 bases). The V gene's germline CDR1 is MGHDK and CDR2 SYGVNS. The CDR3 extends over 14 amino acids. V dropped 1 base and J dropped 3 bases, with 9 bases sitting between them. The CDR3 DNA sequence: TGTGCCAGCAGTGAATCCGAGGGGTACACTGAAGCTTTCTTT. This sequence encodes CASSESEGYTEAFF. Full variable domain (remainder filled in from reference TRBV25-1 and TRBJ1-1): EADIYQTPRYLVIGTGKKITLECSQTMGHDKMYWYQQDPGMELHLIHYSYGVNSTEKGDLSSESTVSRIRTEHFPLTLESARPSHTSQYLCASSESEGYTEAFFGQGTRLTVV.

About this clone itself: The sample holds other DNA sequences that translate to the same CDR3. This chain links TRBV27 with TRBJ1-2; D unclear. Per germline, CDR1 MNHEY and CDR2 SMNVEV (reference sequence). This CDR3 is built from 13 residues. Trimming took 0 bases from V and 4 from J, leaving 6 bases between them. The CDR3 coding sequence is TGTGCCAGCAGTTTATCTGAGGGCTATGGCTACACCTTC. Its translation is CASSLSEGYGYTF.

V and J are TRBV19 and TRBJ2-7; TRBD1 might be the D (5 bases). The V gene lost 3 bases and the J gene lost 3 bases, with 12 bases spanning the gap. Germline CDR1 and CDR2: LNHDA and SQIVND (reference sequence). The length of the CDR3 is 14 residues. CDR3: CASSIRQRFYEQYF. CDR3 nucleotide sequence: TGTGCCAGTAGTATCAGACAGAGGTTCTACGAGCAGTACTTC.

This clone has just one count. This chain uses TRBV30 with TRBJ2-1, with 7 bases identical to TRBD1. CDR3 length equals 15 residues. V was pared by 3 bases and J by 1 base, with 6 bases of the junction left unmatched. Germline V CDR1 and CDR2: GTSNPN, SVGIG (reference sequence). This CDR3 reads CAWRIEQGSYNEQFF. The CDR3 DNA sequence: TGTGCCTGGAGGATAGAACAGGGGTCCTACAATGAGCAGTTCTTC. Together with reference TRBV30 and TRBJ2-1, the CDR3 gives the full variable domain: SQTIHQWPATLVQPVGSPLSLECTVEGTSNPNLYWYRQAAGRGLQLLFYSVGIGQISSEVPQNLSASRPQDRQFILSSKKLLLSDSGFYLCAWRIEQGSYNEQFFGPGTRLTVL.

This clone was seen a handful of times. The V call is TRBV6-1, the J call TRBJ1-1; D is uncertain. The CDR3 has 12 amino acids. Trimming cost V 6 bases and J 5 bases, with 10 bases left between them. The germline V gene has CDR1 MNHNS and CDR2 SASEGT. The CDR3: CASRTDKTEAFF. The CDR3 nucleotides read TGTGCCAGCAGGACTGACAAAACTGAAGCTTTCTTT.

The chain links TRBV5-8 to TRBJ1-5; D is ambiguous. V was trimmed by 4 bases and J by 0 bases, leaving 11 bases between them. The CDR3 loop spans 15 amino acids. CDR1 and CDR2 from the germline V gene are SGHTS and YDEGEE. CDR3 coding DNA: TGTGCCAGCAGCCATAAAAGGGCTAGCAATCAGCCCCAGCATTTT. This gives the protein CASSHKRASNQPQHF.

This rearrangement joins TRBV4-3 to TRBJ2-7; D may be TRBD1 or TRBD2 (6 bases each). There are 17 residues in the CDR3. The germline gives CDR1 LGHNA, CDR2 YSLEER. Deletions cut 0 bases from V and 2 bases from J, with 17 bases between. CDR3 sequence reads: CASSQDRAGGGPYEQYF. The CDR3 nucleotides are TGCGCCAGCAGCCAAGATCGGGCCGGAGGGGGGCCCTACGAGCAGTACTTC.

V gene TRBV2 combines with J gene TRBJ2-3; no definite D call. This CDR3 region has 16 residues. Germline lookup yields CDR1 SNHLY and CDR2 FYNNEI. V lost 3 bases, J lost 1 base, and 14 bases lay in between. CDR3 residues: CASSDPMSSGTDTQYF. CDR3 coding DNA: TGTGCCAGCAGTGATCCCATGTCATCTGGCACAGATACGCAGTATTTT.

The chain has TRBV13 and TRBJ2-3, with D tentatively TRBD1 (5 bases). Trimming pared 4 bases from V and 2 bases from J, leaving 10 bases between. The germline V gene encodes CDR1 PRHDT and CDR2 FYEKMQ (reference sequence). The CDR3 sequence is 14 residues long. Here the CDR3 reads CASSSRAITDTQYF. The CDR3 DNA sequence: TGTGCCAGCAGCTCCAGGGCTATCACAGATACGCAGTATTTT. The full variable domain, its missing parts supplied by reference TRBV13 and TRBJ2-3, is AAGVIQSPRHLIKEKRETATLKCYPIPRHDTVYWYQQGPGQDPQFLISFYEKMQSDKGSIPDRFSAQQFSDYHSELNMSSLELGDSALYFCASSSRAITDTQYFGPGTRLTVL.

This chain links TRBV27 with TRBJ2-3, with 8 bases aligning to TRBD2. J lost 5 bases, V lost 6 bases, and 10 bases had no gene match. The CDR3 has 15 residues. Germline V CDR1 and CDR2: MNHEY, SMNVEV (reference sequence). The CDR3 region has the DNA TGTGCCAGCAGAACCGGGACTAGTCAATTAGATACGCAGTATTTT. It yields the protein CASRTGTSQLDTQYF.